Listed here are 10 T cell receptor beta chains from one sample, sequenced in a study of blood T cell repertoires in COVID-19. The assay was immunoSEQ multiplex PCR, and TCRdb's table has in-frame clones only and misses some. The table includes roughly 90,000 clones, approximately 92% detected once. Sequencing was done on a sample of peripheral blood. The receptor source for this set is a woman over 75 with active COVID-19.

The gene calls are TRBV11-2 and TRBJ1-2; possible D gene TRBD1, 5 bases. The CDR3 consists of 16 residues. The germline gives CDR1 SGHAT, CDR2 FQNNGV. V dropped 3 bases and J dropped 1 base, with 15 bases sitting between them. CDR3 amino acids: CASSLGHTLNNYGYTF. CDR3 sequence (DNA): TGTGCCAGCAGCTTGGGGCACACATTAAATAACTATGGCTACACCTTC. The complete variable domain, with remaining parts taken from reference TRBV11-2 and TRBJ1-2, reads EAGVAQSPRYKIIEKRQSVAFWCNPISGHATLYWYQQILGQGPKLLIQFQNNGVVDDSQLPKDRFSAERLKGVDSTLKIQPAKLEDSAVYLCASSLGHTLNNYGYTFGSGTRLTVV.

In DNA form, the CDR3 reads TGTGCCAGCAGTCCTTACGGACAGGGGAACTATGGCTACACCTTC. The encoded protein is CASSPYGQGNYGYTF. The chain is built from TRBV28 and TRBJ1-2, with 9 nucleotides matching TRBD1. The CDR3 is made up of 15 amino acids. V lost 5 bases to trimming and J lost 2 bases; unmatched junction nucleotides: 6. Germline V gene lookup returns CDR1 MDHEN and CDR2 SYDVKM.

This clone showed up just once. The CDR3 sequence: CASSSGQGGWGTEAFF. CDR3 nucleotides: TGTGCCAGCAGCTCGGGACAGGGGGGTTGGGGGACTGAAGCTTTCTTT. The chain links TRBV7-9 to TRBJ1-1; 11 bases match TRBD1. CDR3 length: 16 amino acids. From germline, CDR1 is SEHNR and CDR2 FQNEAQ (reference sequence). The V segment lost 4 bases and the J segment 5 bases; nucleotides outside the gene matches: 9.

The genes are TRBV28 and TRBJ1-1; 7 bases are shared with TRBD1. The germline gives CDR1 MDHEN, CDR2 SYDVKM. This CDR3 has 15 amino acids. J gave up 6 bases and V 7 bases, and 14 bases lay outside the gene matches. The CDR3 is CASTLFQGGWPEAFF. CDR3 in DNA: TGTGCCAGCACTCTATTCCAGGGGGGCTGGCCTGAAGCTTTCTTT.

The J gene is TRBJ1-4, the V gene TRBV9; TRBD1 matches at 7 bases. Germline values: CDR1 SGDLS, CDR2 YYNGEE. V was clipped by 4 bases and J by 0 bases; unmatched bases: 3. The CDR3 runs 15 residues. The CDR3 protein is CASSSTGATNEKLFF. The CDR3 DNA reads TGTGCCAGCAGCAGTACAGGGGCAACTAATGAAAAACTGTTTTTT.

As DNA, the CDR3 is TGTGCCAGCAGCTTGAACAGGGCCCTAAATCAGCCCCAGCATTTT. Translated, it gives CASSLNRALNQPQHF. This sequence joins TRBV5-6 and TRBJ1-5; possible D gene TRBD1, 6 bases. With 1 base removed from V and 4 bases from J, the gap between germline ends came to 12 bases. The length of the CDR3 is 15 residues. Germline V gene sequence: CDR1 SGHDT, CDR2 YYEEEE.

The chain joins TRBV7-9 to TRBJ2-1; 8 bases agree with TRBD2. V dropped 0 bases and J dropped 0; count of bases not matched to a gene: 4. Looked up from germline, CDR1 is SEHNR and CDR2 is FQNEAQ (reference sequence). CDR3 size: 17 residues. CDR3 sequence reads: CASSLAPGLASYNEQFF. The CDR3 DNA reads TGTGCCAGCAGCTTAGCGCCTGGACTAGCCTCCTACAATGAGCAGTTCTTC.

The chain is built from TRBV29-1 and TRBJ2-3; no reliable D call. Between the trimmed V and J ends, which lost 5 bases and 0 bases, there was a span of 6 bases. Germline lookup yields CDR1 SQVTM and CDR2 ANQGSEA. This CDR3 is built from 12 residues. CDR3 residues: CSVRGSTDTQYF. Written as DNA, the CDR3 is TGCAGCGTTCGCGGAAGCACAGATACGCAGTATTTT.

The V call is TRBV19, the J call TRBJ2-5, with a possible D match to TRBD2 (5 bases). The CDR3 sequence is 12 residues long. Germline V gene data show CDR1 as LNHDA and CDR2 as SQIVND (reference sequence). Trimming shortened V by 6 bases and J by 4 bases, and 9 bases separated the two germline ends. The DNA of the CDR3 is TGTGCCAGTAGAGGTGGGAGAGAGACCCAGTACTTC. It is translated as CASRGGRETQYF.

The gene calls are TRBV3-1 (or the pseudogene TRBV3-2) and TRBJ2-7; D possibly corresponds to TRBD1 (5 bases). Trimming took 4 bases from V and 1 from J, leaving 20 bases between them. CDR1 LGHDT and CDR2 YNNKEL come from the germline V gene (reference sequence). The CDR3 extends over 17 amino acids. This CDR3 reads CASSLRGPWTPSYEQYF. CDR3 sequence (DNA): TGTGCCAGCAGCCTTAGGGGTCCGTGGACGCCTTCCTACGAGCAGTACTTC.